This T cell receptor beta chain was retrieved from a study of cytomegalovirus exposure and HLA in healthy donors. The PCR made use of 60 Vbeta and 13 Jbeta primers. Clones were sequenced by immunoSEQ multiplex PCR, and TCRdb holds only the in-frame ones, with some missing. This sample has approximately 50,000 clones, with 65% to 85% found just once. The CDR3 extends over 16 amino acids. V dropped 7 bases and J dropped 3; count of bases not matched to a gene: 9. The germline gives CDR1 MGHDK, CDR2 SYGVNS. The sample consisted of PBMCs. The chain is built from TRBV25-1 and TRBJ2-1; TRBD2 matches at 10 bases. This sequence was found in a boy younger than 18 in good health and CMV-seropositive. CDR3 residues: CASTKRSGGDYNEQFF. The DNA for the CDR3 is TGTGCCAGCACCAAACGAAGCGGGGGGGACTACAATGAGCAGTTCTTC.